This T cell receptor (beta chain) was identified in a study of neurological immune-mediated disorders. The time point is: longitudinal time-point 3. The V segment lost 5 bases and the J segment 5 bases; nucleotides outside the gene matches: 3. This CDR3 spans 13 amino acids. The team produced cDNA through 5'RACE using 10-nucleotide random UMIs. In TCRdb, the 5' RACE reads were re-called with MiXCR into one record per CDR3 protein. The repertoire holds 93,000 or so distinct CDR3 sequences, with 11% as singletons. Overall study findings and caveats: The absence of any CDR3 amino acid sequence shared by expanded clones across subjects suggests that repertoires were private in all groups.

This clonotype was recorded at least ten times. Its antigen is currently unknown. J is TRBJ2-7 and V is TRBV12-3 or TRBV12-4; 10 bases line up with TRBD1. The specimen was PBMCs. The sequence came from a female donor with HTLV-1-associated myelopathy (HAM/TSP). CDR3 nucleotide sequence: TGTGCCAGCAGTCGGACAGGGGGGGACGAGCAGTACTTC. As protein: CASSRTGGDEQYF.